These 7 T cell receptor beta chains were all obtained from the same sample, sequenced in a study of T cell responses to AZD1222 COVID-19 vaccine. The data were produced by immunoSEQ multiplex PCR, yet TCRdb's version contains in-frame clones alone and is incomplete. Altogether more than 150,000 clones are present, 80% to 90% being singletons, with the ten largest covering approximately 9%. The input for sequencing was peripheral blood, taken 28 days after the second AZD1222 dose. These TCRs come from an adult who received the AZD1222 COVID-19 vaccine.

CDR3 residues: CASSSSGGSTEAFF. The CDR3 coding sequence is TGTGCCAGCAGCTCTTCAGGGGGGAGCACTGAAGCTTTCTTT. The rearrangement joins TRBV11-3 to TRBJ1-1; 7 bases are a match to TRBD1. From germline, CDR1 is SGHNT and CDR2 YENEEA. V shed 4 bases and J 4 bases; nucleotides not matched to a gene: 6. The length of the CDR3 is 14 residues.

This clone was picked up a small number of times. This same CDR3 is encoded by further DNA sequences in the sample. The chain carries TRBV7-2 and TRBJ1-5; D remains ambiguous. This CDR3 contains 14 residues. CDR1 and CDR2 (germline): SGHTA, FQGNSA. With 1 base removed from V and 3 bases from J, the gap between germline ends came to 7 bases. CDR3 nucleotide sequence: TGTGCCAGCAGCTTAGACAGCTCCAATCAGCCCCAGCATTTT. Translated: CASSLDSSNQPQHF.

V usage is TRBV9 and J usage is TRBJ1-1, with TRBD1 matching over 11 bases. The germline gives CDR1 SGDLS, CDR2 YYNGEE. The CDR3 length is 16 residues. V gave up 0 bases and J gave up 1 base; unmatched junction bases: 2. The CDR3 coding sequence is TGTGCCAGCAGCGTAGGAGGGACAGGGGGGAACACTGAAGCTTTCTTT. This encodes CASSVGGTGGNTEAFF.

The sample holds one count of this clone. This rearrangement joins TRBV13 to TRBJ1-3; D perhaps matches TRBD1 (6 bases). The CDR3 is made up of 16 amino acids. Germline CDR1 and CDR2: PRHDT and FYEKMQ (reference sequence). V gave up 4 bases and J gave up 0 bases, with 13 bases separating them. The chain's CDR3 is CASSSRGGSSGNTIYF. The CDR3 bases are TGTGCCAGCAGCTCCCGAGGGGGGAGCTCTGGAAACACCATATATTTT.

The chain joins TRBV29-1 to TRBJ2-1; D not resolved. V was trimmed by 7 bases and J by 2 bases, leaving 3 bases between them. The CDR3 runs 10 residues. In germline, CDR1 is SQVTM, CDR2 ANQGSEA. The CDR3 reads CSAAYNEQFF. CDR3 sequence (DNA): TGCAGCGCAGCCTACAATGAGCAGTTCTTC.

The chain has TRBV10-2 and TRBJ1-1, with 9 bases lining up with TRBD1. The V gene end was trimmed by 11 bases and the J gene end by 4 bases; junction bases not matched to a gene: 8. The CDR3 has 13 residues. Germline CDR1 WSHSY, CDR2 SAAADI. CDR3 coding DNA: TGCGCCGGGCAACAGGGGGCGACCACTGAAGCTTTCTTT. Its translation is CAGQQGATTEAFF.

This clone has only a few counts. The chain is built from TRBV5-1 and TRBJ1-3; D may be TRBD1 (5 bases). Germline assignment: CDR1 SGHRS and CDR2 YFSETQ. Trimming removed 6 bases at V and 0 bases at J, with 16 bases between. The CDR3 runs 16 residues. This chain's CDR3 is CASTPGGTSSGNTIYF. CDR3 DNA sequence: TGCGCCAGCACCCCGGGAGGGACCAGCTCTGGAAACACCATATATTTT.